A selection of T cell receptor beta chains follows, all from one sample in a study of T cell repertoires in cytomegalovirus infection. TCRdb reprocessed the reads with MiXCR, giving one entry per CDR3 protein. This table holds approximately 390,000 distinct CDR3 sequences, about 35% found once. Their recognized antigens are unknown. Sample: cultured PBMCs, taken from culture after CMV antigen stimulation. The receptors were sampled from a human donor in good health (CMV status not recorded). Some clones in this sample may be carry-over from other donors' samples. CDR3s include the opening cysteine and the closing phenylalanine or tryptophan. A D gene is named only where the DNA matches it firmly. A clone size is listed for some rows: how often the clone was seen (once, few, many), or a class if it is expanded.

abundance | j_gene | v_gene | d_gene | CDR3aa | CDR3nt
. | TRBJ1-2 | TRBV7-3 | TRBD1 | CASSRNENRGGYTF | TGTGCCAGCAGCCGGAATGAAAACAGGGGTGGCTACACCTTC
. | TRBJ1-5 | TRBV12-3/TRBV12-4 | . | CASSQGPNQPQHF | TGTGCCAGCAGCCAGGGGCCCAATCAGCCCCAGCATTTT
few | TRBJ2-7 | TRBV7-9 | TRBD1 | CASSSLSTGNSYEQYF | TGTGCCAGCAGCTCTCTATCGACAGGGAATTCCTACGAGCAGTACTTC
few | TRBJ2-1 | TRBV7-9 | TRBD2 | CAIGTSRDNEQFF | TGTGCGATTGGGACTAGCCGGGACAATGAGCAGTTCTTC
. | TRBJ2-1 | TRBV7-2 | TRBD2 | CASSLQRREHEQFF | TGTGCCAGCAGCTTACAGCGGCGGGAGCATGAGCAGTTCTTC
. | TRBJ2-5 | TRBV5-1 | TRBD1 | CASSLTGDNGSRETQYF | TGCGCCAGCAGCTTGACAGGGGACAATGGGTCGAGGGAGACCCAGTACTTC
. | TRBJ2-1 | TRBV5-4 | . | CASSLQGRNEQFF | TGTGCCAGCAGCTTGCAAGGCCGGAATGAGCAGTTCTTC
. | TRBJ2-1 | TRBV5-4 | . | CTSSPSMYPHEQSF | TGTACCAGCAGCCCTTCTATGTATCCCCATGAGCAGTCCTTC
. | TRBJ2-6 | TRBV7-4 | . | CASQLAANVLTF | TGTGCCAGCCAGTTAGCGGCCAACGTCCTGACTTTC
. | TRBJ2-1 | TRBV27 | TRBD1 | CASSRTGLEDEQFF | TGTGCCAGCAGTAGGACAGGGCTGGAGGATGAGCAGTTCTTC
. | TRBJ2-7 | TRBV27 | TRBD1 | CASSLGQGGYEQYF | TGTGCCAGCAGTTTAGGACAGGGAGGCTACGAGCAGTACTTC
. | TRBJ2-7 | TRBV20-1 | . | CSASGDLGGPYEQYF | TGCAGTGCTAGTGGCGATCTCGGAGGTCCCTACGAGCAGTACTTC
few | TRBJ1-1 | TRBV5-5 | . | CASSSPGVGRTEAFF | TGTGCCAGCAGCTCCCCCGGGGTTGGGCGCACTGAAGCTTTCTTT
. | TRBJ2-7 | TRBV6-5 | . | CASGQGLPGEDLRLLNEQYF | TGTGCCAGCGGCCAGGGCTTGCCCGGGGAGGATCTACGCCTATTAAACGAGCAGTACTTC
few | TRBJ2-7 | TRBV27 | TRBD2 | CASSVTSGREREQYF | TGTGCCAGCAGTGTTACTAGCGGGAGAGAACGGGAGCAGTACTTC
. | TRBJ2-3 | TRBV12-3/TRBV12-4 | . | CASSREPGTSTDTQYF | TGTGCCAGCAGCCGAGAACCGGGAACGTCAACAGATACGCAGTATTTT
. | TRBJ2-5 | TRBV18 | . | CASSPNFIGDGGTQYF | TGTGCCAGCTCACCAAACTTCATAGGGGACGGCGGGACCCAGTACTTC
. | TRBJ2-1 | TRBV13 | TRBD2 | CASSYNAAGTSGNEQFF | TGTGCCAGCAGCTACAATGCAGCGGGGACTAGCGGTAATGAGCAGTTCTTC
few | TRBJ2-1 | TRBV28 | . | CASTPSRGSSYNEQFF | TGTGCCAGCACCCCCTCTCGGGGTAGCTCCTACAATGAGCAGTTCTTC
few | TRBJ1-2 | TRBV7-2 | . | CASSLQGSGGYTF | TGTGCCAGCAGCTTACAAGGGTCGGGGGGCTACACCTTC
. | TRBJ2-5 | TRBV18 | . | CASSPGSGQETQYF | TGTGCCAGCTCACCAGGGTCTGGACAAGAGACCCAGTACTTC
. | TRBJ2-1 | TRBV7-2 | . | CASSQAQVLGRFSSYNEQFF | TGTGCCAGCAGTCAAGCGCAGGTTCTAGGGCGGTTTAGCTCCTACAATGAGCAGTTCTTC
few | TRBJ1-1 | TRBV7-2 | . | CASSLTRDNTEAFF | TGTGCCAGCAGCTTAACGCGGGATAACACTGAAGCTTTCTTT
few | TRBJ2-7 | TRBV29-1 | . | CSAPIKPIYYEQYF | TGCAGCGCTCCGATTAAGCCAATCTATTACGAGCAGTACTTC
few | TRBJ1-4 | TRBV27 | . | CASSLRGRGGEKLFF | TGTGCCAGCAGTTTACGGGGCAGGGGTGGAGAAAAACTGTTTTTT
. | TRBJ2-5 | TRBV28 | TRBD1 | CASTPRRDRGQETQYF | TGTGCCAGCACCCCGAGGAGGGACAGGGGCCAAGAGACCCAGTACTTC
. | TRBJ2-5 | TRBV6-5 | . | CASSRTFTGEETQYF | TGTGCCAGCAGTAGGACGTTTACAGGAGAAGAGACCCAGTACTTC
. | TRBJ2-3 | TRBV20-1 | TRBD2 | CSARLAGSTDTQYF | TGCAGTGCTAGACTAGCGGGGAGCACAGATACGCAGTATTTT
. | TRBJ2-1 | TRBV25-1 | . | CASSEGGGGRGSYNEQFF | TGTGCCAGCAGTGAGGGGGGGGGCGGGAGAGGTTCCTACAATGAGCAGTTCTTC
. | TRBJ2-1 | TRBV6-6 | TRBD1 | CASSYSYVGQGGNEQFF | TGTGCCAGCAGTTACTCGTATGTGGGACAGGGGGGTAATGAGCAGTTCTTC
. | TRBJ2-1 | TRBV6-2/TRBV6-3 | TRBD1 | CASSEAGTGEKEQFF | TGTGCCAGCAGTGAAGCCGGGACAGGGGAAAAGGAGCAGTTCTTC
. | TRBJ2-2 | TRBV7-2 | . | CASSFSITNTGELFF | TGTGCCAGCAGCTTTTCAATAACGAACACCGGGGAGCTGTTTTTT
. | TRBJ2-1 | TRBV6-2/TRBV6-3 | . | CASSSRRSSYNEQFF | TGTGCCAGCAGCTCCCGACGTAGCTCCTACAATGAGCAGTTCTTC
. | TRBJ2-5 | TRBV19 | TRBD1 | CASSRRWDSEETQYF | TGTGCCAGTAGTCGACGATGGGACAGCGAAGAGACCCAGTACTTC
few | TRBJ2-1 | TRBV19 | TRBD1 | CASKRTGGHEQFF | TGTGCCAGTAAGAGGACAGGGGGCCATGAGCAGTTCTTC
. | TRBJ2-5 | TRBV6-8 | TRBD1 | CASRGTGFSETQYF | TGTGCCAGCAGGGGGACAGGGTTTTCGGAGACCCAGTACTTC
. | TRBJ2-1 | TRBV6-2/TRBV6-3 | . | CASSYLSRAGSYNEQFF | TGTGCCAGCAGTTACCTCTCCCGGGCGGGCTCCTACAATGAGCAGTTCTTC
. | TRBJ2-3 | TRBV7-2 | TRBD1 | CASSAGQGESDTQYF | TGTGCCAGCAGCGCCGGACAGGGGGAATCAGATACGCAGTATTTT
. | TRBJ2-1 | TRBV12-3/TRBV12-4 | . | CASSLRGARDNEQFF | TGTGCCAGCAGTCTCCGTGGGGCGAGGGACAATGAGCAGTTCTTC
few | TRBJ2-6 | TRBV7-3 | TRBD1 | CASSWDSSGANVLTF | TGTGCCAGCAGCTGGGACAGCTCTGGGGCCAACGTCCTGACTTTC
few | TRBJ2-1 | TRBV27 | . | CASSFRQVYNEQFF | TGTGCCAGCAGTTTCCGACAGGTTTACAATGAGCAGTTCTTC
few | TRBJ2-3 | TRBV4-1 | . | CASRLIGGGSSDTQYF | TGCGCCAGCAGACTAATCGGGGGCGGGAGCTCAGATACGCAGTATTTT
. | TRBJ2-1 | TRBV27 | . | CASTEFRTAELGYNEQFF | TGTGCCAGCACCGAATTCCGGACGGCCGAGCTAGGGTACAATGAGCAGTTCTTC
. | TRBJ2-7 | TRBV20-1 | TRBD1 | CSTLGPRDRGFEQYF | TGCAGTACCCTGGGTCCCCGGGACAGGGGTTTCGAGCAGTACTTC
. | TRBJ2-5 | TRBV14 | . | CASSQGATVLETQYF | TGTGCCAGCAGCCAAGGGGCGACTGTTCTAGAGACCCAGTACTTC
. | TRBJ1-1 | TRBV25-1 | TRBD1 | CASRRTGGTEAFF | TGTGCCAGCAGACGGACAGGGGGGACTGAAGCTTTCTTT
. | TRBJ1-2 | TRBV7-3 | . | CASSLTKEDRPVGYTF | TGTGCCAGCAGCTTAACGAAGGAAGACCGGCCCGTGGGCTACACCTTC
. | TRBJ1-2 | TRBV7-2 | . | CASSLAGGVRYGYTF | TGTGCCAGCAGCTTAGCGGGGGGGGTGAGGTATGGCTACACCTTC
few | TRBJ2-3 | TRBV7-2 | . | CASSLTVLDTQYF | TGTGCCAGCAGCTTAACGGTCCTAGATACGCAGTATTTT
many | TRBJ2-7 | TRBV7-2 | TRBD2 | CASSSSGYYEQYF | TGTGCCAGCAGCTCTAGCGGATATTACGAGCAGTACTTC
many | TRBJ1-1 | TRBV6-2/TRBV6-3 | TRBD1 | CASSYGQGGTDTEAFF | TGTGCCAGCAGTTACGGACAGGGCGGGACCGACACTGAAGCTTTCTTT
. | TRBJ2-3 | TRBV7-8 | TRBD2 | CASSFFRLAGVTDTQYF | TGTGCCAGCAGCTTTTTTAGACTAGCGGGAGTCACAGATACGCAGTATTTT
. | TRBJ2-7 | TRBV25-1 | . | CATTGRLYEQYF | TGTGCCACCACCGGACGGCTCTACGAGCAGTACTTC
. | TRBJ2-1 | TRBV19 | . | CASRSGLTEQFF | TGTGCCAGTAGGTCGGGACTTACTGAGCAGTTCTTC
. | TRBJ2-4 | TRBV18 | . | CASSLIGGIAKNIQYF | TGTGCCAGCTCTCTTATTGGGGGAATAGCCAAAAACATTCAGTACTTC
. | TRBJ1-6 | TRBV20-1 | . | CSAIGGMPTISPLHF | TGCAGTGCTATTGGGGGCATGCCGACAATTTCACCCCTCCACTTT
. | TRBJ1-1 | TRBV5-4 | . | CASSFPGEGTEAFF | TGTGCCAGCAGCTTCCCAGGGGAGGGGACTGAAGCTTTCTTT
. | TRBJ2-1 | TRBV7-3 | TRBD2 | CASSLKAPSGSYNEQFF | TGTGCCAGCAGCTTAAAGGCACCTAGCGGGAGTTACAATGAGCAGTTCTTC
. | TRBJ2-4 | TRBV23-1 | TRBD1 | CASSQSRGQGVIQYF | TGCGCCAGCAGTCAATCTAGGGGACAGGGAGTCATTCAGTACTTC